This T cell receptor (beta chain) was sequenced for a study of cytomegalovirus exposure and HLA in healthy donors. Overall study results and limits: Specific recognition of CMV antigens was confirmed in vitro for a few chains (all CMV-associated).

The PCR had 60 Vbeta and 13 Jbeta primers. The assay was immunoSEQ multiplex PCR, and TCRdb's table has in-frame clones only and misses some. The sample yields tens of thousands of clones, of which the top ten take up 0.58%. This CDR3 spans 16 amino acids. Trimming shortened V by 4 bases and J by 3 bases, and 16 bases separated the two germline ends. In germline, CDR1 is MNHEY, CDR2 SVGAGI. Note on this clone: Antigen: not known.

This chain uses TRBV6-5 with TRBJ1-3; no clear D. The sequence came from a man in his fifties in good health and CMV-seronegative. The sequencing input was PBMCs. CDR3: CASSSSLGGVGNTIYF. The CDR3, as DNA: TGTGCCAGCAGTTCGAGCCTTGGCGGGGTTGGAAACACCATATATTTT.